This TCR beta chain was captured by sequencing in a study of blood T cell repertoires in COVID-19. In the study overall: The study drew acute and convalescent COVID-19 samples from the United States, Italy and Spain. Sources were T cells, B-cell-depleted T cells, or PBMCs; the material itself was cDNA or gDNA.

Per the original methods: Amplification of reference gene primers was used by the study to estimate nucleated cell counts. Libraries were prepared by immunoSEQ multiplex PCR; TCRdb keeps only in-frame clonotypes and omits some of them. The V and J calls and the clone size are those of that table, but D and trimming were determined from the DNA. The sample contains 350,000 to 550,000 clones, roughly nine tenths of which appear only once. Germline V gene data show CDR1 as MGHRA and CDR2 as YSYEKL. V was shortened by 3 bases and J by 0 bases, with 12 bases between the two germline ends. This CDR3 has 16 residues. Donors in Cohort 3 counted as recovered after two negative PCRs, clearance, or symptom resolution.

The chain carries TRBV4-1 and TRBJ2-1; tentatively, D is TRBD2 (5 bases). Specimen: PBMCs or T cells enriched from blood (not recorded which). This sequence originates from a man between 25 and 39 years old who had recovered from COVID-19. The CDR3 here is CASSHQLVSSYNEQFF. CDR3 nucleotide sequence: TGCGCCAGCAGCCACCAACTAGTGAGCTCCTACAATGAGCAGTTCTTC.